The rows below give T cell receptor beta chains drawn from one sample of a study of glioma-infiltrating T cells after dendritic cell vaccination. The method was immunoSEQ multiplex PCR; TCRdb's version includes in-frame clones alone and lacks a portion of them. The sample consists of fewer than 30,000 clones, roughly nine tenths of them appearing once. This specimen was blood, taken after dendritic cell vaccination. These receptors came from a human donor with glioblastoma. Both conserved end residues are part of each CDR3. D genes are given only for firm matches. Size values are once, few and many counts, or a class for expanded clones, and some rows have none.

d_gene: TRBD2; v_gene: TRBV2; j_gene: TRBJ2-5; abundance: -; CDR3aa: CASSDIGRGGSTLGTQYF; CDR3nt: TGTGCCAGCAGTGATATTGGGCGGGGGGGCTCTACGCTCGGGACCCAGTACTTC
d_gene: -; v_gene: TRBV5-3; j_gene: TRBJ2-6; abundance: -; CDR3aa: CARSLRGSGANVLTF; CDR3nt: TGTGCCAGAAGCTTAAGGGGTTCTGGGGCCAACGTCCTGACTTTC
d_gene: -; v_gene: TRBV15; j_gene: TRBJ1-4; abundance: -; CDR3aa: CATSRDGAGGNEKLFF; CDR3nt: TGTGCCACCAGCAGAGATGGTGCCGGCGGTAATGAAAAACTGTTTTTT
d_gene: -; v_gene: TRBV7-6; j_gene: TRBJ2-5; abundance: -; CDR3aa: CASSLGAAGSGTQYF; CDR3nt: TGTGCCAGCAGCTTAGGGGCAGCGGGCTCTGGGACCCAGTACTTC
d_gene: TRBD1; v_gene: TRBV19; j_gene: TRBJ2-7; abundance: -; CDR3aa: CASSIDLQGNEQYF; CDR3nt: TGTGCCAGTAGTATAGATTTACAGGGGAACGAGCAGTACTTC
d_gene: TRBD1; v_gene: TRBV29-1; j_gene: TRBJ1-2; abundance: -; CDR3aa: CSVRQGASYGYTF; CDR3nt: TGCAGCGTCAGACAGGGTGCCTCCTATGGCTACACCTTC
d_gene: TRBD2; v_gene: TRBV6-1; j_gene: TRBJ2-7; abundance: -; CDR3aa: CASSEARGALGEQYF; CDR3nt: TGTGCCAGCAGTGAAGCGCGGGGGGCCCTTGGGGAGCAGTACTTC
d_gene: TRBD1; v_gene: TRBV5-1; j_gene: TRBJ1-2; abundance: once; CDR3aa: CASSPGTGGVGYGYTF; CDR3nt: TGCGCCAGCAGCCCCGGGACAGGGGGCGTAGGCTATGGCTACACCTTC
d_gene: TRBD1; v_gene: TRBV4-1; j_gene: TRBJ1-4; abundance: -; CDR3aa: CASSRGSRGRGEKLFF; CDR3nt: TGCGCCAGCAGCCGGGGGTCCAGGGGGCGTGGGGAAAAACTGTTTTTT
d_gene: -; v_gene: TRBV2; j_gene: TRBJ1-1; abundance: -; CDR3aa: CASSFGAVWTEAFF; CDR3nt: TGTGCCAGCAGCTTCGGAGCGGTATGGACTGAAGCTTTCTTT